What follows is one T cell receptor (beta chain) and its context. The sample belongs to a study of T cell responses to AZD1222 COVID-19 vaccine. Sequencing used immunoSEQ multiplex PCR; TCRdb keeps in-frame clones, though not all of them. The table includes about 120,000 clones, around 85% detected once. Losses at the gene ends were 4 bases for V and 3 bases for J; bases not matched to a gene: 11. From germline, CDR1 is SNHLY and CDR2 FYNNEI. The CDR3 extends over 16 amino acids. The chain carries TRBV2 and TRBJ2-7, with 8 nucleotides matching TRBD1. The starting material was peripheral blood, obtained on day 0 of MenACWY control vaccination. The clonotype was recovered from an adult in good health. The CDR3 is CASSVNLGQAVYEQYF. Written as DNA, the CDR3 is TGTGCCAGCAGTGTCAATTTGGGACAGGCCGTCTACGAGCAGTACTTC.